These 15 T cell receptor beta chains were sequenced from one sample in a study of T cell repertoires in aging, cancer and after chemotherapy. Peripheral blood genomic DNA, not sorted cells or RNA, was the template. Multiplex touch-down PCR with TRB-A/B primers amplified rearranged V-D-J TRB sequences. TCRdb re-analysed the multiplex PCR reads in MiXCR, keeping a single row per CDR3 protein. The sample has about 8,300 distinct CDR3 sequences; about 29% are singletons. Material for sequencing was blood. These receptors originate from a human donor in good health.

This clonotype was counted only a few times. The gene calls are TRBV6-2 or TRBV6-3 and TRBJ1-1; 8 bases align to TRBD1. The CDR3 loop spans 13 amino acids. J lost 6 bases, V lost 5 bases, and 5 bases had no gene match. In germline, CDR1 is MNHEY, CDR2 SVGEGT. CDR3: CASSPGGRAEAFF. The CDR3 DNA follows: TGTGCCAGCAGTCCAGGGGGCCGGGCTGAAGCTTTCTTT.

V gene TRBV5-6 combines with J gene TRBJ2-3; 8 bases are a match to TRBD1. Per germline, CDR1 SGHDT and CDR2 YYEEEE. Trimming cost V 2 bases and J 2 bases; bases outside gene matches: 7. The CDR3 runs 16 residues. The CDR3 sequence: CASSLSTGVTTDTQYF. In nucleotides, the CDR3 is TGTGCCAGCAGCTTATCGACAGGGGTCACCACAGATACGCAGTATTTT.

The rearrangement joins TRBV10-3 to TRBJ2-7, with a tentative D call TRBD1 (6 bases). Trimming stripped 6 bases from V and 2 bases from J, with 14 bases between. CDR3 size: 14 residues. Germline-derived CDR1 and CDR2 are ENHRY and SYGVKD. CDR3 region: CAIREVGGTYEQYF. The CDR3 DNA is TGTGCCATCAGAGAGGTAGGGGGAACCTACGAGCAGTACTTC.

The chain has TRBV12-3 or TRBV12-4 and TRBJ1-2; TRBD1 aligns across 9 bases. V shed 5 bases and J 1 base; nucleotides not matched to a gene: 5. CDR3 length: 15 amino acids. The CDR3 nucleotides are TGTGCCAGCAGTCCCGGGACAGGGTTTAACTATGGCTACACCTTC. It yields the protein CASSPGTGFNYGYTF.

The chain recombines TRBV30 with TRBJ2-2; TRBD2 aligns across 10 bases. Germline V lookup: CDR1 GTSNPN, CDR2 SVGIG (reference sequence). This CDR3 comprises 14 residues. J gave up 6 bases and V 6 bases, and 7 bases lay outside the gene matches. CDR3 in amino acids: CACSPSGGAGELFF. CDR3 sequence (DNA): TGTGCCTGCTCCCCAAGCGGGGGGGCCGGGGAGCTGTTTTTT.

By share of the sample, this clonotype is medium-sized. The genes are TRBV19 and TRBJ1-2; unclear D gene. Germline V gene lookup returns CDR1 LNHDA and CDR2 SQIVND (reference sequence). CDR3 length equals 13 residues. Between the trimmed V and J ends, which lost 3 bases and 3 bases, there was a span of 8 bases. Written as DNA, the CDR3 is TGTGCCAGTAGTATGGACTATGACTATGGCTACACCTTC. Its translation: CASSMDYDYGYTF.

This clonotype was counted between two and nine times. The V call is TRBV6-2 or TRBV6-3, the J call TRBJ2-5; TRBD2 is a possible D gene (5 bases). This CDR3 contains 15 residues. CDR1 is MNHEY, CDR2 SVGEGT, per germline. Trimming took off 2 bases at V and 0 bases at J, with 10 bases between the two ends. CDR3 sequence: CASSYTRLYQETQYF. The CDR3 bases are TGTGCCAGCAGTTACACTAGATTGTACCAAGAGACCCAGTACTTC.

This clonotype came up a few times. The chain's CDR3 is CASSYPAWTSGAYNEQFF. For the CDR3, the DNA is TGTGCCAGCAGTTACCCAGCCTGGACTAGCGGGGCATACAATGAGCAGTTCTTC. The rearrangement uses TRBV6-2 or TRBV6-3 and TRBJ2-1; 12 bases match TRBD2. The trim removed 2 bases at V and 4 bases at J, leaving 9 bases unmatched. The CDR3 is made up of 18 amino acids. The germline V gene has CDR1 MNHEY and CDR2 SVGEGT.

Worth noting for this clonotype: A read error may explain this, as a much larger clone is one base away. The chain carries TRBV15 and TRBJ2-3, with TRBD1 matching over 8 bases. After removal of 0 bases from V and 4 bases from J, the junction contained 6 bases not matched to a gene. The CDR3 runs 16 residues. The V gene's germline CDR1 is LNHNV and CDR2 YYDKDF (reference sequence). This CDR3 reads CATSRDPAGGADTQYF. The CDR3 nucleotides are TGTGCCACCAGCAGAGATCCGGCAGGGGGCGCAGATACGCAGTATTTT.

This clonotype was counted between two and nine times. This chain links TRBV24-1 with TRBJ2-7; 7 bases are a match to TRBD1. The V gene's germline CDR1 is KGHDR and CDR2 SFDVKD. With V trimmed by 2 bases and J by 5 bases, 2 bases remained unmatched. The CDR3 runs 13 residues. The CDR3 protein is CATSDSTGNEQYF. The CDR3 bases are TGTGCCACCAGTGATTCGACAGGGAACGAGCAGTACTTC.

V and J are TRBV10-3 and TRBJ1-6; D not certain. The V end was cut by 3 bases, the J end by 13 bases, with 13 bases between. The CDR3 length is 13 residues. CDR1 and CDR2 from the germline V gene are ENHRY and SYGVKD. The CDR3 sequence: CAISDGPGSPLHF. The CDR3 DNA is TGTGCCATCAGTGACGGACCGGGTTCGCCCCTCCACTTT.

The rearrangement links TRBV24-1 to TRBJ2-3, with 11 bases identical to TRBD1. Germline loops: CDR1 KGHDR, CDR2 SFDVKD. V gave up 3 bases and J gave up 2 bases; unmatched junction bases: 3. The CDR3 consists of 16 residues. The CDR3 loop reads CATSDPGQGVTDTQYF. The CDR3 region has the DNA TGTGCCACCAGTGATCCGGGACAGGGGGTCACAGATACGCAGTATTTT.

This clonotype has just a few counts. CDR3 sequence reads: CASSLRSQGSYEQYF. For the CDR3, the DNA is TGTGCCAGCAGCTTGAGGTCACAGGGATCCTACGAGCAGTACTTC. This chain connects TRBV5-5 to TRBJ2-7; maybe TRBD1 (6 bases). Germline V gives CDR1 SGHKS, CDR2 YYEKEE (reference sequence). This CDR3 comprises 15 residues. Deletions cut 1 base from V and 1 base from J, with 12 bases between.

The rearrangement links TRBV27 to TRBJ1-2; perhaps TRBD1 as D (5 bases). V dropped 8 bases and J dropped 0 bases, with 10 bases sitting between them. Germline-derived CDR1 and CDR2 are MNHEY and SMNVEV (reference sequence). The CDR3 length is 13 residues. Here the CDR3 DNA reads TGTGCCAGCCGGGACCCAGCTAACTATGGCTACACCTTC. Amino acid sequence: CASRDPANYGYTF.

The chain carries TRBV6-1 and TRBJ1-1; no definite D call. Looked up from germline, CDR1 is MNHNS and CDR2 is SASEGT. CDR3 length equals 14 residues. V shed 5 bases and J shed 7 bases, with 17 bases lying between them. The CDR3 DNA sequence: TGTGCCAGCAGTTCCCGCCGGCCTTTGGATGAAGCTTTCTTT. It is translated as CASSSRRPLDEAFF.